This is a list of T cell receptor beta chains from one sample in a study of identical twins. TCRdb re-called the 5' RACE reads with MiXCR, one entry per CDR3 protein. The data contain around 530,000 distinct CDR3 sequences, roughly 15% of them singletons. The sample also formed part of further work on yellow fever vaccine responses in identical twins.

Material: CD4+ T cells sorted from blood. These receptors were taken from a woman between 18 and 29 years old in good health. The CDR3 runs from the conserved cysteine through the conserved F or W. The D gene is left open where the match is weak. Rows give clone size only sometimes, using once, few, many, or a class for an expanded clone.

D gene	clone size	V gene	J gene	CDR3 DNA	CDR3 protein
NA	few	TRBV12-3/TRBV12-4	TRBJ2-7	TGTGCCAGCAGTTTATCAAGCGGAGGGGAGCAGTACTTC	CASSLSSGGEQYF
NA	many	TRBV5-1	TRBJ2-2	TGCGCCAGCAGCTTGGTTGGGACAACCGGGGAGCTGTTTTTT	CASSLVGTTGELFF
TRBD2	NA	TRBV5-1	TRBJ2-5	TGCGCCAGCAGCTTTTTTAGCGGGGGGGATTCAGAGACCCAGTACTTC	CASSFFSGGDSETQYF
TRBD1	few	TRBV27	TRBJ1-1	TGTGCCAGCAGACCGGACAGGCTGAACACTGAAGCTTTCTTT	CASRPDRLNTEAFF
NA	few	TRBV20-1	TRBJ2-2	TGCGTGGCGAGGGGATCGAACACCGGGGAGCTGTTTTTT	CVARGSNTGELFF
NA	NA	TRBV28	TRBJ2-3	TGTGCCAGCAGTTTAGCGGGGCCCCTGGCAGATACGCAGTATTTT	CASSLAGPLADTQYF
NA	many	TRBV12-3/TRBV12-4	TRBJ1-1	TGTGCCAGCAGTCCCAGGGGGAACACTGAAGCTTTCTTT	CASSPRGNTEAFF
NA	NA	TRBV5-1	TRBJ2-1	TGCGCCAGCAGCTCACACTCGGGGGAATACAATGAGCAGTTCTTC	CASSSHSGEYNEQFF
NA	few	TRBV5-1	TRBJ2-1	TGCGCCAGCAGCTTATTAGGCGAAAGCTCCTACAATGAGCAGTTCTTC	CASSLLGESSYNEQFF
TRBD1	NA	TRBV12-3/TRBV12-4	TRBJ1-2	TGTGCCAGCAGTCCAGCCAATGGGGACAGGCGCCATACTAACTATGGCTACACCTTC	CASSPANGDRRHTNYGYTF
NA	NA	TRBV7-8	TRBJ1-2	TGTGCCAGCAGCTTAGGAGGGGCCGCCAAGTATGGCTACACCTTC	CASSLGGAAKYGYTF
TRBD1	many	TRBV6-1	TRBJ1-6	TGTGCCAGCAGCTCGGACAGGGGGAATTCACCCCTCCACTTT	CASSSDRGNSPLHF
NA	many	TRBV20-1	TRBJ1-5	TGCAGTGCTGCACAGGAATTCAATCAGCCCCAGCATTTT	CSAAQEFNQPQHF
NA	few	TRBV11-2	TRBJ2-7	TGTGCCAGCAGCCCGATAAGAGTACAACATACCTACGAGCAGTACTTC	CASSPIRVQHTYEQYF
TRBD2	NA	TRBV7-7	TRBJ2-5	TGTGCCAGCAGCCCTCAGACTAGCGGGACAAACCTCGGGACCCAGTACTTC	CASSPQTSGTNLGTQYF
NA	NA	TRBV5-1	TRBJ1-2	TGCGCCAGCAGCTTGACAGGAGGTGGCTACACCTTC	CASSLTGGGYTF
NA	NA	TRBV2	TRBJ2-5	TGTGCCAGCAGTGAAGGAATCGCGCGCAAAGAGGATCAAGAGACCCAGTACTTC	CASSEGIARKEDQETQYF
TRBD2	many	TRBV12-3/TRBV12-4	TRBJ2-5	TGTGCCAGCAGTCAGCGGGGGGGCTTCGAGACCCAGTACTTC	CASSQRGGFETQYF
TRBD1	NA	TRBV10-3	TRBJ2-3	TGTGCCAGCGGGACAGGGACAACAGATACGCAGTATTTT	CASGTGTTDTQYF
TRBD2	few	TRBV7-6	TRBJ2-7	TGTGCCAGCAGCCTATTGCGGGAGAGCGAGCAGTACTTC	CASSLLRESEQYF
TRBD1	NA	TRBV10-3	TRBJ2-3	TGTGCCATCAGAGGGCCGGGACAGCAAAGCACAGATACGCAGTATTTT	CAIRGPGQQSTDTQYF
NA	few	TRBV11-2	TRBJ2-1	TGTGCCAGCAGCTTAGATAGGGGCCACCCTACTTTC	CASSLDRGHPTF
TRBD1	few	TRBV4-1	TRBJ2-6	TGCGCCAGCAGCCAAGAGTGGGGGACAGCTAGCTCTGGGGCCAACGTCCTGACTTTC	CASSQEWGTASSGANVLTF
TRBD2	NA	TRBV20-1	TRBJ2-2	TGCAGTGCTACACTAGCGGGAGGAGGACGGACCGGGGAGCTGTTTTTT	CSATLAGGGRTGELFF
NA	NA	TRBV10-3	TRBJ2-6	TGTGCCACGACCCGGGAAGGATTATTTGGGGCCAACGTCCTGACTTTC	CATTREGLFGANVLTF